Shown below are 8 T cell receptor beta chains from a single sample sequenced in a study of blood T cell repertoires in COVID-19. Only in-frame clones appear in the TCRdb table, and some are missing; sequencing was by immunoSEQ multiplex PCR. The data show 90,000 to 150,000 clones, with around 91% seen just once and 28% held by the top ten. What was sequenced was peripheral blood. These receptors originate from a man between 65 and 85 years old with active or convalescent COVID-19.

The V and J genes are TRBV11-2 and TRBJ2-7; TRBD2 aligns across 8 bases. The CDR3 is 17 residues long. Germline loops: CDR1 SGHAT, CDR2 FQNNGV. V gave up 1 base and J gave up 4 bases; unmatched junction bases: 12. CDR3 protein: CASSLALSGTRGYEQYF. CDR3 nucleotide sequence: TGTGCCAGCAGCTTAGCACTTTCCGGGACTAGGGGTTACGAGCAGTACTTC.

The chain is built from TRBV12-5 and TRBJ2-1; 8 bases match TRBD2. CDR1 and CDR2 from the germline V gene are LGHNT and FRNRAP. This CDR3 spans 16 amino acids. Trimming cost V 7 bases and J 6 bases; bases outside gene matches: 14. The CDR3 coding sequence is TGTGCTAGTGCACGATCCGGGGGGGGCGGGACCAATGAGCAGTTCTTC. Translation: CASARSGGGGTNEQFF.

This clone appeared once. The chain's CDR3 is CASSQGLAGDAGELFF. DNA of the CDR3: TGTGCCAGCAGCCAGGGACTAGCGGGAGATGCCGGGGAGCTGTTTTTT. The V gene is TRBV3-1 (or the pseudogene TRBV3-2), the J gene TRBJ2-2; 14 bases line up with TRBD2. Trimming took 3 bases from V and 6 from J; bases not matched to a gene: 3. The length of the CDR3 is 16 residues. Germline V gives CDR1 LGHDT, CDR2 YNNKEL (reference sequence).

The chain carries TRBV6-5 and TRBJ1-1; 7 bases are a match to TRBD1. Trimming took 4 bases from V and 8 from J; bases not matched to a gene: 4. The CDR3 is 12 residues long. Germline V gives CDR1 MNHEY, CDR2 SVGAGI. CDR3 coding DNA: TGTGCCAGCAGTTGGGTCAGGGGGGAAGCTTTCTTT. Residues: CASSWVRGEAFF.

This chain connects TRBV24-1 to TRBJ1-5; 9 bases line up with TRBD1. Germline V CDR1 and CDR2: KGHDR, SFDVKD. This CDR3 has 14 residues. After removal of 4 bases from V and 11 bases from J, the junction contained 8 bases not matched to a gene. In nucleotides, the CDR3 is TGTGCCACCAGTGACCCAATAGACAGGGGGTCCCAGCATTTT. Its protein product is CATSDPIDRGSQHF.

This chain links TRBV7-9 with TRBJ2-7; 14 positions agree with TRBD2. CDR1 is SEHNR and CDR2 is FQNEAQ in the germline V gene (reference sequence). The V gene end was trimmed by 1 base and the J gene end by 6 bases; junction bases not matched to a gene: 2. This CDR3 is 15 amino acids long. The CDR3 sequence: CASSLGGTSGSEQYF. CDR3 bases: TGTGCCAGCAGCTTAGGGGGGACTAGCGGGAGCGAGCAGTACTTC.

V and J are TRBV29-1 and TRBJ2-5; 10 bases agree with TRBD2. The CDR3 spans 13 residues. V was pared by 3 bases and J by 5 bases, with 3 bases of the junction left unmatched. The V gene's germline CDR1 is SQVTM and CDR2 ANQGSEA. CDR3 amino acids: CSVDSGRWETQYF. The CDR3 bases are TGCAGCGTTGATAGCGGGAGGTGGGAGACCCAGTACTTC.

The gene calls are TRBV7-8 and TRBJ1-4; D unclear. The CDR3 runs to 15 residues. CDR1 and CDR2 (germline): SGHVS, FQNEAQ. The germline V and J ends were trimmed by 5 bases and 8 bases, with 18 bases remaining between them. The CDR3 bases are TGTGCCAGCAGCCTCCTGGCCGGAGGGAAAGAAAAACTGTTTTTT. As protein: CASSLLAGGKEKLFF.